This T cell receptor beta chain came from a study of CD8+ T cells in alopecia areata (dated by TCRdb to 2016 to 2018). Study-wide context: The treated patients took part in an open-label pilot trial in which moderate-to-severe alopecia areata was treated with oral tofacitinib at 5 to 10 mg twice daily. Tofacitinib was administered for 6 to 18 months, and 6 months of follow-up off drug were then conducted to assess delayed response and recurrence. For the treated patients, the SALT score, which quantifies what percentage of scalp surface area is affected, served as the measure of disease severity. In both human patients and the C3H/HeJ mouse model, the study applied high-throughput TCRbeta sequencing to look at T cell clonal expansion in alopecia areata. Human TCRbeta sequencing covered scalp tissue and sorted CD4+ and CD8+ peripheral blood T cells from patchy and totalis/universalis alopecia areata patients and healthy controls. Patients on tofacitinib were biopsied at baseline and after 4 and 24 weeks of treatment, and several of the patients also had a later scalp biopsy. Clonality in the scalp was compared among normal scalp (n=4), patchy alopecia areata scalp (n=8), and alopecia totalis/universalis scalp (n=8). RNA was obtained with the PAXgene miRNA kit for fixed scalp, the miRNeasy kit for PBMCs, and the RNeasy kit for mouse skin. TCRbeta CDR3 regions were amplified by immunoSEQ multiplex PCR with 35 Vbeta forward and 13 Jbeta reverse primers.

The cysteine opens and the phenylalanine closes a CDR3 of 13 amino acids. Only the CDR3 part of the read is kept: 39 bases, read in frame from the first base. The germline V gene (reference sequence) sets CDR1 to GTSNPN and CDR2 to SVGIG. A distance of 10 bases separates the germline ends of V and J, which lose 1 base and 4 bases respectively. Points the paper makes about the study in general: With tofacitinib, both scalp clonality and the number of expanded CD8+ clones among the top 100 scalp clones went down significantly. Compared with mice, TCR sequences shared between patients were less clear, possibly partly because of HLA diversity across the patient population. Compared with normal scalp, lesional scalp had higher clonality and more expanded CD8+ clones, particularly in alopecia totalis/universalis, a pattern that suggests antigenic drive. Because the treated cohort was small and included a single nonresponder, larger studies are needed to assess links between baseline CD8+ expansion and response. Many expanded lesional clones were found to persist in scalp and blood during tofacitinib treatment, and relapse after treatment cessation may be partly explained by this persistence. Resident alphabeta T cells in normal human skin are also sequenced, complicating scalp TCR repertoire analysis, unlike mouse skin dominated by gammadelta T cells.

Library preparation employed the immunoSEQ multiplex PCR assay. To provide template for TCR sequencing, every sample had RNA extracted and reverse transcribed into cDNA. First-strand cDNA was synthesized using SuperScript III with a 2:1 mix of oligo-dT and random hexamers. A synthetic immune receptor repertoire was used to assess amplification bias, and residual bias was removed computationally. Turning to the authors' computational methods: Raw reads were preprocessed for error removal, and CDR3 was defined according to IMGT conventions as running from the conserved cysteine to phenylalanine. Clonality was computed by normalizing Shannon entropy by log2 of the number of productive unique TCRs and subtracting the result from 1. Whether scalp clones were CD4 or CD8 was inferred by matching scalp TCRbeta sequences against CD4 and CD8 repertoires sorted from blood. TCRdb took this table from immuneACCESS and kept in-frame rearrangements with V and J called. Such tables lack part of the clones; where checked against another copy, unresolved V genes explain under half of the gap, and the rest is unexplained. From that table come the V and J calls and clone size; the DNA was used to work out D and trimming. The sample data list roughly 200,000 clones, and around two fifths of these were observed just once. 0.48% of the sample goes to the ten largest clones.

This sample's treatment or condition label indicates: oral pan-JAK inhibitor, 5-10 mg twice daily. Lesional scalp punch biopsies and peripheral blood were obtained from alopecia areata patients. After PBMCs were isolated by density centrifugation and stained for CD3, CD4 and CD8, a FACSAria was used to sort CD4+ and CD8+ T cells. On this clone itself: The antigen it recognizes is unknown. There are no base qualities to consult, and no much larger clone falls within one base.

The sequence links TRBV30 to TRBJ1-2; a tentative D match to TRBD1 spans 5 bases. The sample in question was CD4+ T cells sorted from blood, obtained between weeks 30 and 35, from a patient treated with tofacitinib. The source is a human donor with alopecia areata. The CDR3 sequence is CAWSAQEGYGYTF. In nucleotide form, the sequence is TGTGCCTGGAGTGCACAGGAGGGCTATGGCTACACCTTC.